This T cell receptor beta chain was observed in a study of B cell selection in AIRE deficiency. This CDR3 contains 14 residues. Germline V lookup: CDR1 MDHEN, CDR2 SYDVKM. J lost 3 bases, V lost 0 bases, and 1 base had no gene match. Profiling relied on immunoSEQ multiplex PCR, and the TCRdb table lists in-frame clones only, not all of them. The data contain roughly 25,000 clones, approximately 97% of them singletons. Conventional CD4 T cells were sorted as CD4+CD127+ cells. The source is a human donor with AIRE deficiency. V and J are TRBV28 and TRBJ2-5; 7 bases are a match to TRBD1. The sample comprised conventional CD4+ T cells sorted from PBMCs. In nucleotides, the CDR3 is TGTGCCAGCAGTTTATGGACAGGGAAAGAGACCCAGTACTTC. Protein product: CASSLWTGKETQYF.